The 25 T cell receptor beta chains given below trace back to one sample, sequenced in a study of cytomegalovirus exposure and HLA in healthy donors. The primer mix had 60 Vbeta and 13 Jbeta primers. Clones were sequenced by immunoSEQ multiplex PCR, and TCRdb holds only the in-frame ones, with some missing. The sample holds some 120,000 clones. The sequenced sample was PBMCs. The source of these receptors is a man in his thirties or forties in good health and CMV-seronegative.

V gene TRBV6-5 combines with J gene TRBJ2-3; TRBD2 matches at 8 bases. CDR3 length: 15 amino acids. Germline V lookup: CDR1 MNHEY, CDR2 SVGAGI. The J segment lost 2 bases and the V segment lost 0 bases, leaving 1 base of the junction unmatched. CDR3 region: CASSYSRGATDTQYF. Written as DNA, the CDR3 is TGTGCCAGCAGTTACTCGCGGGGGGCCACAGATACGCAGTATTTT.

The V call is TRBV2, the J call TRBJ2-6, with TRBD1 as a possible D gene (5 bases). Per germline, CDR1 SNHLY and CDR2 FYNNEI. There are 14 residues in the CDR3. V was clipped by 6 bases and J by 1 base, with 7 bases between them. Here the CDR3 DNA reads TGTGCCAGCAGGGACACATCTGGGGCCAACGTCCTGACTTTC. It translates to CASRDTSGANVLTF. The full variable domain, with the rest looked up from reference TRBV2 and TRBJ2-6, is EPEVTQTPSHQVTQMGQEVILRCVPISNHLYFYWYRQILGQKVEFLVSFYNNEISEKSEIFDDQFSVERPDGSNFTLKIRSTKLEDSAMYFCASRDTSGANVLTFGAGSRLTVL.

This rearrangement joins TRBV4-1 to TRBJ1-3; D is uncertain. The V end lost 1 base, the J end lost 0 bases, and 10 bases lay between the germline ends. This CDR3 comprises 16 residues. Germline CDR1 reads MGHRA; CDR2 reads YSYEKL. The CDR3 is CASSQVPGSSGNTIYF. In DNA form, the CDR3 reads TGCGCCAGCAGCCAAGTCCCGGGGAGCTCTGGAAACACCATATATTTT.

In DNA form, the CDR3 reads TGTGCCAGCAGCTCACAGGGGGCAGGAGAGACCCAGTACTTC. Protein sequence: CASSSQGAGETQYF. The chain is built from TRBV11-3 and TRBJ2-5; TRBD1 agrees at 9 bases. CDR1 and CDR2 (germline): SGHNT, YENEEA. The ends lost 4 bases at V and 4 bases at J; junction bases unmatched: 4. This CDR3 is 14 amino acids long.

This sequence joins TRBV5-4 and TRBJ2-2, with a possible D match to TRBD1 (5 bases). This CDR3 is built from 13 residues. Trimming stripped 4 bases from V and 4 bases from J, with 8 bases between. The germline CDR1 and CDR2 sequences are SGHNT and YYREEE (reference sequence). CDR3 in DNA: TGTGCCAGCAGCCCCCAGGGCACCGGGGAGCTGTTTTTT. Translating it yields CASSPQGTGELFF.

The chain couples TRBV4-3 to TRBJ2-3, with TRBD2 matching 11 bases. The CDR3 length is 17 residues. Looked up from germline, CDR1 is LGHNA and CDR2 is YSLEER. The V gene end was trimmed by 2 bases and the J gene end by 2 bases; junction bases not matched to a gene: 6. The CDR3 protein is CASSQYTSGGITDTQYF. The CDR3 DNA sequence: TGCGCCAGCAGCCAATATACTAGCGGGGGCATCACAGATACGCAGTATTTT.

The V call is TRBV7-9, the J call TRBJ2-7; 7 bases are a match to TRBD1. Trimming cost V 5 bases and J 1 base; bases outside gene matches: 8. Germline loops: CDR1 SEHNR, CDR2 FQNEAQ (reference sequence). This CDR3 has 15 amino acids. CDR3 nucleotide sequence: TGTGCCAGCAGCCCAACGACAGGGCGGTCCTACGAGCAGTACTTC. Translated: CASSPTTGRSYEQYF.

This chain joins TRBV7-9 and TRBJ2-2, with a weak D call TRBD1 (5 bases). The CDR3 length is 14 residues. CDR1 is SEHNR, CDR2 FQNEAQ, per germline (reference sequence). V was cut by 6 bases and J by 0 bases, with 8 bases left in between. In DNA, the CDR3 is TGTGCCAGCAGGACAGCTCCGAACACCGGGGAGCTGTTTTTT. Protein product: CASRTAPNTGELFF.

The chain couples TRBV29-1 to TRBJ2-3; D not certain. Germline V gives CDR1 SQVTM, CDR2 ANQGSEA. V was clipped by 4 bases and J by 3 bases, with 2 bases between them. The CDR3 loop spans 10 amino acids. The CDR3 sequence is CSVATDTQYF. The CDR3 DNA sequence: TGCAGCGTTGCAACAGATACGCAGTATTTT.

The CDR3: CASSLETGRETQYF. DNA of the CDR3: TGTGCCAGCAGCTTGGAAACAGGGCGAGAGACCCAGTACTTC. The chain couples TRBV5-4 to TRBJ2-5; TRBD1 is a possible D gene (6 bases). The CDR3 is 14 residues long. Germline-derived CDR1 and CDR2 are SGHNT and YYREEE (reference sequence). V gave up 0 bases and J gave up 4 bases, with 10 bases separating them.

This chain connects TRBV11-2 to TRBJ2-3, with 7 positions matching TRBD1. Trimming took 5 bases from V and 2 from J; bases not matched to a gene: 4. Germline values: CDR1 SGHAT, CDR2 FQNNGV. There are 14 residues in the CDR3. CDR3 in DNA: TGTGCCAGCAGCAACAGGGGAGTCACAGATACGCAGTATTTT. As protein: CASSNRGVTDTQYF.

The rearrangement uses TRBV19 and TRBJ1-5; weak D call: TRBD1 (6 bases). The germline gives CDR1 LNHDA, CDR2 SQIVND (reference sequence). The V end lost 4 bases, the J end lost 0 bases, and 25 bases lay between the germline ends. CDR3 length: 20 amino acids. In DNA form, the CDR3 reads TGTGCCAGTAGTACCGACAGGACGGCTGTCCCTCGATATAGCAATCAGCCCCAGCATTTT. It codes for CASSTDRTAVPRYSNQPQHF.

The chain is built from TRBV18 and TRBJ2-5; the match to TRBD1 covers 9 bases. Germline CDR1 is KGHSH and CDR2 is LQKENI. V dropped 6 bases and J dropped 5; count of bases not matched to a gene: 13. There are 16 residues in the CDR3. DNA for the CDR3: TGTGCCAGCTCGCACCTAAGACCGGGACAGGGCGAGACCCAGTACTTC. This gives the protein CASSHLRPGQGETQYF.

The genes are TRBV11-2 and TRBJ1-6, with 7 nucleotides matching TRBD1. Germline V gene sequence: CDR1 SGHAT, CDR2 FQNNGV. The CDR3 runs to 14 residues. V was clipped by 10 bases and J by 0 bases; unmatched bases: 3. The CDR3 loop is CATGQSSYNSPLHF. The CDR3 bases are TGTGCCACGGGACAGAGCTCCTATAATTCACCCCTCCACTTT.

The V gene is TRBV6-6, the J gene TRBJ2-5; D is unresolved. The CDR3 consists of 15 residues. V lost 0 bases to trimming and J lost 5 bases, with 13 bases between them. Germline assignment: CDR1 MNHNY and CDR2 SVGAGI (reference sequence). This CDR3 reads CASSYSNAVKETQYF. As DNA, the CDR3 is TGTGCCAGCAGTTACTCGAATGCAGTAAAGGAGACCCAGTACTTC.

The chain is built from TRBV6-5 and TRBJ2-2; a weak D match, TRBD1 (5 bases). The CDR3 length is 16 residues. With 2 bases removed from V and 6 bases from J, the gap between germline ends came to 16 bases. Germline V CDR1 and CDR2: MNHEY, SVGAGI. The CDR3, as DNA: TGTGCCAGCAGTTACACTTTGACAGTGGGCCCCGGGGAGCTGTTTTTT. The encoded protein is CASSYTLTVGPGELFF.

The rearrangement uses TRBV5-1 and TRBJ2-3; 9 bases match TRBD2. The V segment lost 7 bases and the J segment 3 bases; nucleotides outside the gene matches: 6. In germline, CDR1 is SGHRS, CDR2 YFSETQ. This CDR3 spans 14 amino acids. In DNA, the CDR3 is TGCGCCAGCGTTCGTCTAGCGGGGACAGATACGCAGTATTTT. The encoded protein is CASVRLAGTDTQYF.

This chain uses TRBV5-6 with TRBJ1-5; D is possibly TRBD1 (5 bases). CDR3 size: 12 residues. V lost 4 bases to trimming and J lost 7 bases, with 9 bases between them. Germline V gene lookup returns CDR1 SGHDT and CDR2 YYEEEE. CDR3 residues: CASSLEGQPQHF. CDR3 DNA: TGTGCCAGCAGCCTGGAGGGGCAGCCCCAGCATTTT.

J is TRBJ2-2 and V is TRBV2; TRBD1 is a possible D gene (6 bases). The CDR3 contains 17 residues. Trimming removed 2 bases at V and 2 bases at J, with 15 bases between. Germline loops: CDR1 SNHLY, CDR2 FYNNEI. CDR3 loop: CASSESDWTVNTGELFF. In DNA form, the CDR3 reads TGTGCCAGCAGTGAATCGGATTGGACAGTCAACACCGGGGAGCTGTTTTTT.

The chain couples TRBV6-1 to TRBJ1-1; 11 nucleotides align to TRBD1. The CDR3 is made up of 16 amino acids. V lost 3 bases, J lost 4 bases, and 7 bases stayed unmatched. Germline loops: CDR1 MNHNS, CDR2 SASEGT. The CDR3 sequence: CASSDSGTGGGTEAFF. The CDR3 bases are TGTGCCAGCAGTGATTCCGGGACAGGGGGAGGCACTGAAGCTTTCTTT.

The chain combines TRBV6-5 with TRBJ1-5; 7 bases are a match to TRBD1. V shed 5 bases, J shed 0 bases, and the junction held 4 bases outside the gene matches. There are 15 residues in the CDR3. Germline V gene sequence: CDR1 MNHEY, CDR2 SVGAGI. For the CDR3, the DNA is TGTGCCAGCAGTCAGGGACAGTATAGCAATCAGCCCCAGCATTTT. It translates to CASSQGQYSNQPQHF.

The CDR3 DNA follows: TGTGCCAGCAGTGAAGGTTGGACATATCCTAACTATGGCTACACCTTC. Encoded protein: CASSEGWTYPNYGYTF. The V gene is TRBV6-1, the J gene TRBJ1-2, with D possibly being TRBD1 (5 bases). The CDR3 sequence is 16 residues long. Trimming stripped 1 base from V and 0 bases from J, with 12 bases between. Germline CDR1 is MNHNS and CDR2 is SASEGT.

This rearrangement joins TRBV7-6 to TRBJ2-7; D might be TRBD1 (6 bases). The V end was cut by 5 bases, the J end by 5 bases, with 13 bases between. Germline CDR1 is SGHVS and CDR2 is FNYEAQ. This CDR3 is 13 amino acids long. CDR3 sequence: CASSPLGANEQYF. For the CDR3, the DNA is TGTGCCAGCAGCCCCCTGGGGGCAAACGAGCAGTACTTC.

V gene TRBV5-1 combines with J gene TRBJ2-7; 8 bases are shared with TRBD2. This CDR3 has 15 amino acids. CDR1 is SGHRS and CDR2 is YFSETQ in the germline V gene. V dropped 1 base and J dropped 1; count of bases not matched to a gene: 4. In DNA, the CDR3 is TGCGCCAGCAGCTTGCTACGGGGGGGATCCTACGAGCAGTACTTC. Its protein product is CASSLLRGGSYEQYF.

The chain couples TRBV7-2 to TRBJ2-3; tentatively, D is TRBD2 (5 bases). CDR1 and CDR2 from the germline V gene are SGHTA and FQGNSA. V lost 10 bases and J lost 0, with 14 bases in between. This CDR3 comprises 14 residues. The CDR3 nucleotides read TGTGCCACTAGCCGGGAACCGAGCACAGATACGCAGTATTTT. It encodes CATSREPSTDTQYF.